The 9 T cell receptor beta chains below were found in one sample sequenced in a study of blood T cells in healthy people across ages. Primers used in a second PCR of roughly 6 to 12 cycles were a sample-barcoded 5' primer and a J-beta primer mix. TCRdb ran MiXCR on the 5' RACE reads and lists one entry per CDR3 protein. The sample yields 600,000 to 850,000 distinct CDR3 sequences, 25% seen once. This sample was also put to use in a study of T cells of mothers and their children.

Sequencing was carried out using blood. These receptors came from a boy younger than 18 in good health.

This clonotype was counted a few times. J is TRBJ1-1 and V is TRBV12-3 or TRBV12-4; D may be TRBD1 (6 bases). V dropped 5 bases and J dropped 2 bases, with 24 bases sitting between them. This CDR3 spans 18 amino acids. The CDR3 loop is CASSLDLQGKGLNTEAFF. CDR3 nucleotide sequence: TGTGCCAGCAGTCTCGATTTACAGGGTAAGGGGTTAAACACTGAAGCTTTCTTT.

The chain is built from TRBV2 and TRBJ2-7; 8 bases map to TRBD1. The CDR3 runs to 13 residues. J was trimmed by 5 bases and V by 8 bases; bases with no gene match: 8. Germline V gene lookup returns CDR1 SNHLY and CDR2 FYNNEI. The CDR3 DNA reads TGTGCCAGCTTGCCCGAGACAGGGGACGAGCAGTACTTC. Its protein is CASLPETGDEQYF.

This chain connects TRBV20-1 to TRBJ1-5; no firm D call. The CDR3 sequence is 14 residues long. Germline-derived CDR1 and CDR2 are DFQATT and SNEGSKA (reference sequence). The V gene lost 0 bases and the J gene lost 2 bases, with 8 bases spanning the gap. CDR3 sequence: CSAREIFGNQPQHF. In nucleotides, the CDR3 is TGCAGTGCTAGAGAGATCTTTGGCAATCAGCCCCAGCATTTT.

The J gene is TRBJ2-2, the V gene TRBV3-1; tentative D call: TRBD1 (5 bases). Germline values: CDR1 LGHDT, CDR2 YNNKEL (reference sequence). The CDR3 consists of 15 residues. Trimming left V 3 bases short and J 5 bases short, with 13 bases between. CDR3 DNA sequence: TGTGCCAGCAGCCATGCAGGGTTAGGGACCGGGGAGCTGTTTTTT. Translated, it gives CASSHAGLGTGELFF. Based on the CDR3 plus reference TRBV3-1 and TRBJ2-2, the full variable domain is DTAVSQTPKYLVTQMGNDKSIKCEQNLGHDTMYWYKQDSKKFLKIMFSYNNKELIINETVPNRFSPKSPDKAHLNLHINSLELGDSAVYFCASSHAGLGTGELFFGEGSRLTVL.

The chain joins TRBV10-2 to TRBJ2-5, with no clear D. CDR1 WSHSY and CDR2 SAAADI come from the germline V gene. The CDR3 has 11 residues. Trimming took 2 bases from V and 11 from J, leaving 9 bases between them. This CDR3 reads CASSEGVKQYF. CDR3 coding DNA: TGCGCCAGCAGTGAGGGGGTCAAGCAGTACTTC.

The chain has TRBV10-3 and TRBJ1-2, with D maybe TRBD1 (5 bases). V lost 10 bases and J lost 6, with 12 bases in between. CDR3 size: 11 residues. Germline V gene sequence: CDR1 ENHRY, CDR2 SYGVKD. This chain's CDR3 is CASRGGHGYTF. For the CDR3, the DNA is TGTGCCAGTCGGGGGGGACATGGCTACACCTTC.

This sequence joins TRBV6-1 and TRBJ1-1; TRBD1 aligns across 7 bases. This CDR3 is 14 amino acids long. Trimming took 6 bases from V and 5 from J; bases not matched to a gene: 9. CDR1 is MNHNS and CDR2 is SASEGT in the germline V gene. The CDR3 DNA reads TGTGCCAGCAGAGGACAGGCGGTGGGAACTGAAGCTTTCTTT. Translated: CASRGQAVGTEAFF.

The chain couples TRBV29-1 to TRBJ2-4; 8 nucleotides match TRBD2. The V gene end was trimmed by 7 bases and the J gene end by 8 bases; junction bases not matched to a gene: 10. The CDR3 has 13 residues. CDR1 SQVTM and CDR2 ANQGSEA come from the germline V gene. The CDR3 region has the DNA TGCAGCGCGCCGGGAGGGGCGGGGGACATTCAGTACTTC. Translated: CSAPGGAGDIQYF.

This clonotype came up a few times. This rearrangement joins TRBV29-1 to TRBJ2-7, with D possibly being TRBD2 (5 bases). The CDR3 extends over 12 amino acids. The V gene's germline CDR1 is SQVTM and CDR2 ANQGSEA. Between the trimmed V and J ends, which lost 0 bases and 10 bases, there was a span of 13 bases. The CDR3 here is CSVEDIDGVQYF. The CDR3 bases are TGCAGCGTTGAAGACATCGACGGGGTACAGTACTTC.